A selection of T cell receptor beta chains follows, all from one sample in a study of blood T cell repertoires in COVID-19. Using immunoSEQ multiplex PCR, the repertoire was profiled, and TCRdb retains in-frame clones only, with some absent. Found here are around 160,000 clones, roughly 81% of them singletons; the top ten hold 8% to 9%. The specimen sequenced was peripheral blood. These receptors were obtained from a human donor with acute or convalescent COVID-19. The donor label of this sample is uncertain. CDR3s include the opening cysteine and the closing phenylalanine or tryptophan. Fields, in order: D gene, J gene, V gene, clone size, CDR3 protein, CDR3 DNA. A D gene is named only where the DNA matches it firmly. Size is omitted from some rows. Given values are once, few, many or a class for expanded clones.

d_gene: TRBD1
j_gene: TRBJ1-6
v_gene: TRBV19
abundance: -
CDR3aa: CASSGGQGYSPLHF
CDR3nt: TGTGCCAGTAGTGGGGGACAGGGATACTCACCCCTCCACTTT

d_gene: TRBD1
j_gene: TRBJ1-2
v_gene: TRBV6-5
abundance: -
CDR3aa: CASSLTGENYGYTF
CDR3nt: TGTGCCAGCAGCCTAACAGGGGAAAACTATGGCTACACCTTC

d_gene: -
j_gene: TRBJ1-1
v_gene: TRBV5-5
abundance: -
CDR3aa: CASSWGHRNTEAFF
CDR3nt: TGTGCCAGCAGCTGGGGACACCGGAACACTGAAGCTTTCTTT

d_gene: -
j_gene: TRBJ1-2
v_gene: TRBV5-1
abundance: -
CDR3aa: CASSLGAEIYGYTF
CDR3nt: TGCGCCAGCAGCCTGGGGGCAGAGATCTATGGCTACACCTTC

d_gene: TRBD2
j_gene: TRBJ2-3
v_gene: TRBV25-1
abundance: -
CDR3aa: CASSERVGLAGGMDTQYF
CDR3nt: TGTGCCAGCAGTGAAAGGGTGGGACTAGCGGGGGGGATGGATACGCAGTATTTT

d_gene: TRBD1
j_gene: TRBJ1-2
v_gene: TRBV27
abundance: -
CDR3aa: CASSLSGQGSYTF
CDR3nt: TGTGCCAGCAGTTTATCGGGACAGGGAAGCTACACCTTC

d_gene: -
j_gene: TRBJ2-3
v_gene: TRBV11-2
abundance: -
CDR3aa: CASSLDLTDTQYF
CDR3nt: TGTGCCAGCAGCCTAGACCTCACAGATACGCAGTATTTT

d_gene: -
j_gene: TRBJ1-4
v_gene: TRBV19
abundance: -
CDR3aa: CASSRWRSNEKLFF
CDR3nt: TGTGCCAGTAGTAGGTGGAGGAGTAATGAAAAACTGTTTTTT

d_gene: -
j_gene: TRBJ1-2
v_gene: TRBV3-1/TRBV3-2
abundance: once
CDR3aa: CASSQEVGLLYGYTF
CDR3nt: TGTGCCAGCAGCCAAGAGGTGGGGCTTCTCTATGGCTACACCTTC

d_gene: TRBD1
j_gene: TRBJ1-2
v_gene: TRBV6-5
abundance: -
CDR3aa: CASAYRGGGYTF
CDR3nt: TGTGCCAGCGCGTACAGGGGTGGTGGCTACACCTTC

d_gene: -
j_gene: TRBJ1-3
v_gene: TRBV15
abundance: -
CDR3aa: CATSGLGRAGTSGNTIYF
CDR3nt: TGTGCCACCAGCGGCCTGGGGAGGGCCGGGACCTCTGGAAACACCATATATTTT

d_gene: -
j_gene: TRBJ1-1
v_gene: TRBV11-1
abundance: -
CDR3aa: CASSLDWASSNTEAFF
CDR3nt: TGTGCCAGCAGCTTAGATTGGGCCAGTTCGAACACTGAAGCTTTCTTT

d_gene: TRBD1
j_gene: TRBJ1-6
v_gene: TRBV19
abundance: few
CDR3aa: CASSMTGGRNSPLHF
CDR3nt: TGTGCCAGTAGTATGACAGGGGGCAGGAATTCACCCCTCCACTTT

d_gene: -
j_gene: TRBJ2-2
v_gene: TRBV6-4
abundance: -
CDR3aa: CASSDSSSGELFF
CDR3nt: TGTGCCAGCAGTGACTCGAGCTCCGGGGAGCTGTTTTTT

d_gene: TRBD1
j_gene: TRBJ1-6
v_gene: TRBV4-2
abundance: -
CDR3aa: CASSLAGQNNSPLHF
CDR3nt: TGTGCCAGCAGCCTCGCGGGACAGAATAATTCACCCCTCCACTTT

d_gene: -
j_gene: TRBJ1-2
v_gene: TRBV15
abundance: -
CDR3aa: CATSRTSGSGGYTF
CDR3nt: TGTGCCACCAGCAGGACTTCGGGGAGCGGAGGCTACACCTTC

d_gene: TRBD1
j_gene: TRBJ2-6
v_gene: TRBV5-1
abundance: -
CDR3aa: CASRGVDRAGANVLTF
CDR3nt: TGCGCCAGCAGAGGGGTCGACAGGGCCGGGGCCAACGTCCTGACTTTC

d_gene: -
j_gene: TRBJ1-1
v_gene: TRBV11-3
abundance: -
CDR3aa: CASSYRDFSEAFF
CDR3nt: TGTGCCAGCAGCTACAGGGATTTCTCTGAAGCTTTCTTT

d_gene: -
j_gene: TRBJ1-2
v_gene: TRBV5-4
abundance: once
CDR3aa: CASSFGGVDGYTF
CDR3nt: TGTGCCAGCAGCTTTGGGGGCGTCGATGGCTACACCTTC

d_gene: TRBD2
j_gene: TRBJ2-3
v_gene: TRBV6-2/TRBV6-3
abundance: -
CDR3aa: CASSYRSLAGDTDTQYF
CDR3nt: TGTGCCAGCAGTTACCGTTCACTAGCGGGGGACACAGATACGCAGTATTTT

d_gene: -
j_gene: TRBJ2-3
v_gene: TRBV3-1/TRBV3-2
abundance: -
CDR3aa: CASSHGLASDTQYF
CDR3nt: TGTGCCAGCAGCCATGGGCTAGCGTCAGATACGCAGTATTTT

d_gene: TRBD2
j_gene: TRBJ2-3
v_gene: TRBV5-4
abundance: once
CDR3aa: CASSLPPSGGGDTQYF
CDR3nt: TGTGCCAGCAGCTTGCCCCCTAGCGGGGGTGGGGATACGCAGTATTTT

d_gene: -
j_gene: TRBJ1-1
v_gene: TRBV5-6
abundance: -
CDR3aa: CASSLRGAETEAFF
CDR3nt: TGTGCCAGCAGCTTGCGGGGGGCAGAAACTGAAGCTTTCTTT

d_gene: -
j_gene: TRBJ2-1
v_gene: TRBV19
abundance: -
CDR3aa: CASSIDLVVNEQFF
CDR3nt: TGTGCCAGTAGTATAGATCTTGTTGTGAATGAGCAGTTCTTC

d_gene: -
j_gene: TRBJ2-6
v_gene: TRBV5-1
abundance: -
CDR3aa: CASTPGIFGANVLTF
CDR3nt: TGCGCCAGCACCCCCGGTATTTTTGGGGCCAACGTCCTGACTTTC

d_gene: -
j_gene: TRBJ2-2
v_gene: TRBV19
abundance: -
CDR3aa: CASSISTAGELFF
CDR3nt: TGTGCCAGTAGTATATCCACAGCCGGGGAGCTGTTTTTT

d_gene: -
j_gene: TRBJ2-2
v_gene: TRBV15
abundance: once
CDR3aa: CATSRPQGLGELFF
CDR3nt: TGTGCCACCAGCAGACCCCAGGGACTCGGGGAGCTGTTTTTT

d_gene: TRBD1
j_gene: TRBJ2-1
v_gene: TRBV7-6
abundance: -
CDR3aa: CASSLRDSYNEQFF
CDR3nt: TGTGCCAGCAGCTTGAGGGACAGTTACAATGAGCAGTTCTTC

d_gene: TRBD2
j_gene: TRBJ2-1
v_gene: TRBV5-1
abundance: -
CDR3aa: CASSPGTSGVGGEQFF
CDR3nt: TGCGCCAGCAGCCCAGGGACTAGCGGGGTTGGAGGGGAGCAGTTCTTC

d_gene: TRBD2
j_gene: TRBJ2-3
v_gene: TRBV10-3
abundance: -
CDR3aa: CAISDSGGLAGGIDTQYF
CDR3nt: TGTGCCATCAGTGATAGCGGGGGACTAGCGGGGGGTATAGATACGCAGTATTTT

d_gene: TRBD1
j_gene: TRBJ2-3
v_gene: TRBV11-2
abundance: -
CDR3aa: CASSFDRGRDTQYF
CDR3nt: TGTGCCAGCAGCTTTGACAGGGGTAGGGATACGCAGTATTTT

d_gene: TRBD1
j_gene: TRBJ1-1
v_gene: TRBV10-3
abundance: -
CDR3aa: CAIGDRSNTEAFF
CDR3nt: TGTGCCATCGGGGACAGGAGTAACACTGAAGCTTTCTTT

d_gene: -
j_gene: TRBJ1-1
v_gene: TRBV30
abundance: -
CDR3aa: CAWDLGGATNTEAFF
CDR3nt: TGTGCCTGGGACCTCGGCGGGGCGACGAACACTGAAGCTTTCTTT

d_gene: -
j_gene: TRBJ2-7
v_gene: TRBV5-4
abundance: once
CDR3aa: CARNVDWRF
CDR3nt: TGTGCCAGAAATGTCGACTGGAGGTTC

d_gene: -
j_gene: TRBJ1-5
v_gene: TRBV2
abundance: -
CDR3aa: CASSETGFGNQPQHF
CDR3nt: TGTGCCAGCAGTGAAACCGGTTTTGGCAATCAGCCCCAGCATTTT

d_gene: -
j_gene: TRBJ1-1
v_gene: TRBV9
abundance: -
CDR3aa: CASSVAGSTEAFF
CDR3nt: TGTGCCAGCAGCGTAGCGGGGAGCACTGAAGCTTTCTTT

d_gene: -
j_gene: TRBJ2-5
v_gene: TRBV19
abundance: -
CDR3aa: CASSIGATGQETQYF
CDR3nt: TGTGCCAGTAGTATAGGGGCGACAGGCCAAGAGACCCAGTACTTC

d_gene: -
j_gene: TRBJ1-6
v_gene: TRBV5-4
abundance: -
CDR3aa: CASSLEQGYNSPLHF
CDR3nt: TGTGCCAGCAGCTTGGAGCAGGGCTATAATTCACCCCTCCACTTT

d_gene: TRBD1
j_gene: TRBJ2-1
v_gene: TRBV2
abundance: -
CDR3aa: CASSELGQGAWNEQFF
CDR3nt: TGTGCCAGCAGTGAATTAGGACAGGGGGCTTGGAATGAGCAGTTCTTC

d_gene: TRBD2
j_gene: TRBJ2-1
v_gene: TRBV24-1
abundance: -
CDR3aa: CATSRGGGDNEQFF
CDR3nt: TGTGCCACCAGTCGAGGCGGGGGGGACAATGAGCAGTTCTTC

d_gene: TRBD1
j_gene: TRBJ1-2
v_gene: TRBV5-1
abundance: -
CDR3aa: CASSLGQGLYYTF
CDR3nt: TGCGCCAGCAGCTTAGGACAGGGATTATACTACACCTTC

d_gene: TRBD1
j_gene: TRBJ1-1
v_gene: TRBV6-5
abundance: -
CDR3aa: CASSSPLQGAGTEAFF
CDR3nt: TGTGCCAGCAGTTCTCCCTTACAGGGGGCAGGGACTGAAGCTTTCTTT

d_gene: TRBD1
j_gene: TRBJ1-1
v_gene: TRBV7-6
abundance: -
CDR3aa: CASSTGETEAFF
CDR3nt: TGTGCCAGCAGTACAGGGGAGACTGAAGCTTTCTTT

d_gene: TRBD2
j_gene: TRBJ2-1
v_gene: TRBV2
abundance: -
CDR3aa: CASSEWGLQYNEQFF
CDR3nt: TGTGCCAGCAGTGAATGGGGACTACAATACAATGAGCAGTTCTTC

d_gene: TRBD1
j_gene: TRBJ1-1
v_gene: TRBV24-1
abundance: once
CDR3aa: CATSDYRGNEAFF
CDR3nt: TGTGCCACCAGTGATTACAGGGGAAATGAAGCTTTCTTT

d_gene: TRBD1
j_gene: TRBJ1-5
v_gene: TRBV6-1
abundance: -
CDR3aa: CASSERGQTTYHF
CDR3nt: TGTGCCAGCAGTGAAAGGGGACAGACGACCTACCATTTT

d_gene: TRBD2
j_gene: TRBJ2-1
v_gene: TRBV2
abundance: -
CDR3aa: CATLGTSGGAVVSNEQFF
CDR3nt: TGTGCCACCCTTGGGACTAGCGGGGGGGCCGTCGTGAGCAATGAGCAGTTCTTC

d_gene: -
j_gene: TRBJ1-2
v_gene: TRBV15
abundance: once
CDR3aa: CATSREASYGYTF
CDR3nt: TGTGCCACCAGCAGAGAGGCATCTTATGGCTACACCTTC

d_gene: -
j_gene: TRBJ1-6
v_gene: TRBV6-5
abundance: -
CDR3aa: CASSYSTAINSPLHF
CDR3nt: TGTGCCAGCAGTTACTCGACAGCCATTAATTCACCCCTCCACTTT

d_gene: -
j_gene: TRBJ2-1
v_gene: TRBV5-1
abundance: -
CDR3aa: CASSLTSYNEQFF
CDR3nt: TGCGCCAGCAGCTTGACATCCTACAATGAGCAGTTCTTC

d_gene: -
j_gene: TRBJ1-2
v_gene: TRBV2
abundance: -
CDR3aa: CASGGTNYGYTF
CDR3nt: TGTGCCTCGGGGGGGACAAACTATGGCTACACCTTC